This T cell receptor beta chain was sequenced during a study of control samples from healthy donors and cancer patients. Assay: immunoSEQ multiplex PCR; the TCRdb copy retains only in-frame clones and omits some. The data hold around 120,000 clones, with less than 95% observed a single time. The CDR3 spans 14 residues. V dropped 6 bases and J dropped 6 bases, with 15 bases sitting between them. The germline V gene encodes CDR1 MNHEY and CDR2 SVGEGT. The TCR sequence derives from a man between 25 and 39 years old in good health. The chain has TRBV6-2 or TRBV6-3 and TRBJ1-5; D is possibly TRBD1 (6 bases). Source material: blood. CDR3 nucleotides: TGTGCCAGCAGCCGTACAGGGACCTCTCAGCCCCAGCATTTT. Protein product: CASSRTGTSQPQHF.